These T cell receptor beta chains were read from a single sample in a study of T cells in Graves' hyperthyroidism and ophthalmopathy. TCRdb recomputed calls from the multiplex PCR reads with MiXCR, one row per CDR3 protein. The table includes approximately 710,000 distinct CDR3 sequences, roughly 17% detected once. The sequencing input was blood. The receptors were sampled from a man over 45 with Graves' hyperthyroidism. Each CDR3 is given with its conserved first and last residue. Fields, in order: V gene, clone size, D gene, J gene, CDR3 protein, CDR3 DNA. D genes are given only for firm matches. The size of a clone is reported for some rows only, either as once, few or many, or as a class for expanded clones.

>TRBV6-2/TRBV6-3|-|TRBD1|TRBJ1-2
CASNHRGYGYTF
TGTGCCAGCAATCACAGGGGTTATGGCTACACCTTC
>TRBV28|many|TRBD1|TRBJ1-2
CASSLSTGRKYGYTF
TGTGCCAGCAGTTTATCGACAGGGCGTAAATATGGCTACACCTTC
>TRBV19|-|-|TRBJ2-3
CASSITDATDTQYF
TGTGCCAGTAGTATTACAGATGCCACAGATACGCAGTATTTT
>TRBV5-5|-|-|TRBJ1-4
CASSSWIGEKLFF
TGTGCCAGCAGCTCATGGATCGGGGAAAAACTGTTTTTT
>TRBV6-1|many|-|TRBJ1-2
CASSDAWGDGYTF
TGTGCCAGCAGTGACGCCTGGGGAGATGGCTACACCTTC
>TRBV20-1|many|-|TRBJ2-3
CSARDHRTRSRTDTQYF
TGCAGTGCTAGAGATCACAGGACAAGGAGCAGGACAGATACGCAGTATTTT
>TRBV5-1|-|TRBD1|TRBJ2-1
CASSYGTGGSNEQFF
TGCGCCAGCAGCTACGGGACAGGGGGCTCAAATGAGCAGTTCTTC
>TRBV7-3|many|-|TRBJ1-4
CASRHPECKAAGNEKLFF
TGTGCCAGCCGCCACCCTGAATGCAAAGCAGCGGGTAATGAAAAACTGTTTTTT
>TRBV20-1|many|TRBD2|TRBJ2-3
CSARVLAGFDTQYF
TGCAGTGCTAGAGTGCTAGCGGGATTTGATACGCAGTATTTT
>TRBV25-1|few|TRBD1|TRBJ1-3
CASSEYGTEDNTIYF
TGTGCCAGCAGTGAGTACGGGACAGAGGACAACACCATATATTTT
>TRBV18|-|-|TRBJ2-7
CASSPPSTHNYEQYF
TGTGCCAGCTCACCACCGTCGACACATAACTACGAGCAGTACTTC
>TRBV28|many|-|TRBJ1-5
CASRLAGQSNQPQHF
TGTGCCAGCAGGTTAGCCGGACAGAGCAATCAGCCCCAGCATTTT
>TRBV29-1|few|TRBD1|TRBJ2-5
CSVGTGMGTQETQYF
TGCAGCGTTGGGACAGGGATGGGCACACAAGAGACCCAGTACTTC
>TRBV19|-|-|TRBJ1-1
CASSPTLRHPEAFF
TGTGCCAGTAGTCCTACCCTCCGACATCCTGAAGCTTTCTTT